The sequence of this TCR beta chain was determined in a study of identifying expanded T cells in peripheral blood (dated by TCRdb to between 2017 and 2020). With respect to the entire study: Technical replicates were generated by sequencing separate aliquots of the same genomic DNA pool, with four replicates compared pairwise. Study-level results and caveats: Across all healthy donors, variance in clone template counts between roughly 2-week samples was found to increase significantly with total template count. The authors expected that over much longer intervals, such as months to years, biological variance in healthy repertoires might increase even further. The binomial model flagged around 1.3 differentially abundant clones between technical replicates, compared with about 16 over approximately 2 weeks and 19 to 20 over roughly 4 weeks. The beta-binomial model significantly reduced the number of clones called differentially abundant and the false-positive rate across all healthy-donor time intervals.

The germline V gene yields SGHVS for CDR1 and FQNEAQ for CDR2. Trimming takes 5 bases off V and 15 bases off J; junction bases not matched to a gene: 14. The cysteine opens and the phenylalanine closes a CDR3 of 14 amino acids. The entry retains the CDR3 DNA only, 42 bases that are in frame from base 1. During the collection period, no infections or other immune events were recorded for the healthy donors. Healthy-donor blood repertoires served as a training cohort to calibrate time-dependent variance in a beta-binomial model of T-cell clone differential abundance. There were some ten healthy donors in the training cohort, of whom 3 were female and 7 were male. On average the donors were around 44 years old, and their ages spanned roughly 29 to 64 years. Obtained from a commercial supplier, whole blood was collected from each healthy donor at three time points set two to three weeks apart. Genomic DNA was extracted from unsorted whole blood for immunosequencing.

With regard to this clone: The antigen it binds to is not known. Per-nucleotide qualities are absent, and no much larger clonotype sits a single base away.

The immunoSEQ Assay, which uses bias-controlled multiplex PCR amplification of genomic DNA, was used to profile TCRbeta CDR3 regions. The paper's data handling went like this. The absolute abundance of each unique TCRbeta CDR3 region was quantified after sequences were collapsed and filtered. Differential abundance was tested with two models: a binomial (Fisher-equivalent) model and a beta-binomial model that adds time-dependent variance fitted from healthy donors. Any clone with fewer than 5 combined templates was excluded, and a clone was called differentially abundant if its Benjamini-Hochberg FDR was below 0.01. Using the form v = (b*log(k)+a)^2, the beta-binomial variance was modeled as a function of the total template count across the two samples. TCRdb stores this immuneACCESS table with in-frame sequences only. Part of the clones is absent; in the studies checked, under half of the shortfall reflects unresolved V genes, and no reason is known for the rest. The V and J calls and the clone size are those of that table, but D and trimming were determined from the DNA. Counted in this sample were tens of thousands of clones; about four fifths of them appeared once. The top ten constitute about 18% of the sample.

This sequence originates from a person between 18 and 70 years old in good health. The material sequenced was blood. The chain was built from TRBV7-8 and TRBJ2-1, with 9 middle bases fitting TRBD2. The bases are TGTGCCAGCAGCCCAGGGGGGAGCGGGAGGAGTCCGTTCTTC. This encodes CASSPGGSGRSPFF.